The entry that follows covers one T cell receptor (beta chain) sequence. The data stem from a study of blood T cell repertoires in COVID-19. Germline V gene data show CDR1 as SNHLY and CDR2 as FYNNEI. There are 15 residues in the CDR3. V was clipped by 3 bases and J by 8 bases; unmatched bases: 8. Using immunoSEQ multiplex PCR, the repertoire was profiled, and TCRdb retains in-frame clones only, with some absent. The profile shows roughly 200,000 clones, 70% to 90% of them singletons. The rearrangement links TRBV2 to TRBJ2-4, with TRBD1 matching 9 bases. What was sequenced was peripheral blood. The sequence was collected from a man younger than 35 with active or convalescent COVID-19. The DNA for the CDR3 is TGTGCCAGCAGTGATCTTAGGACAGGGGCGGACATTCAGTACTTC. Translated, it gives CASSDLRTGADIQYF.